A single sample gave rise to the 11 T cell receptor beta chains below, sequenced in a study of neurological immune-mediated disorders. TCRdb analysed the 5' RACE reads with MiXCR anew, one entry per CDR3 protein. Here the sample spans about 20,000 distinct CDR3 sequences, 7% to 8.5% being singletons. Input material: CD8+ T cells from blood. The receptors come from a woman younger than 45 with HTLV-1-associated myelopathy (HAM/TSP).

The chain uses TRBV5-1 and TRBJ1-1; 12 positions match TRBD1. Germline loops: CDR1 SGHRS, CDR2 YFSETQ. This CDR3 has 16 amino acids. Trimming at V came to 3 bases and at J to 2 bases, leaving 5 bases not matched to a gene. CDR3 sequence: CASSWGTGGVNTEAFF. The CDR3, as DNA: TGCGCCAGCAGCTGGGGGACAGGGGGCGTCAACACTGAAGCTTTCTTT.

At least ten counts were recorded for this clonotype. J is TRBJ1-5 and V is TRBV12-3 or TRBV12-4, with D possibly matching TRBD1 (6 bases). Trimming removed 1 base at V and 6 bases at J, with 13 bases between. The CDR3 sequence is 15 residues long. The CDR3 DNA reads as TGTGCCAGCAGTTTAGGCGGAGGGACAACTCAGCCCCAGCATTTT. It is translated as CASSLGGGTTQPQHF.

This clonotype was recorded many times. V is TRBV7-8 and J is TRBJ2-7; D is tentatively TRBD1 or TRBD2 (5 bases each). Germline CDR1 is SGHVS and CDR2 is FQNEAQ. The CDR3 covers 14 residues. Trimming removed 0 bases at V and 2 bases at J, with 8 bases between. The CDR3 sequence is CASSLAGDAYEQYF. The CDR3 DNA reads as TGTGCCAGCAGCTTAGCGGGGGACGCCTACGAGCAGTACTTC.

This clonotype was observed at least ten times. This sequence joins TRBV5-1 and TRBJ2-7; no reliable D call. Per the germline V gene, CDR1 is SGHRS and CDR2 is YFSETQ. The CDR3 length is 17 residues. V lost 4 bases and J 2 bases, leaving 22 bases between the germline ends. CDR3 sequence: CASSPRNPGPAAYEQYF. The DNA for the CDR3 is TGCGCCAGCAGCCCCAGGAATCCCGGACCCGCCGCCTACGAGCAGTACTTC.

The table lists this clonotype with many counts. This CDR3 is CASVQGTGELFF. Written as DNA, the CDR3 is TGTGCCAGCGTACAGGGGACCGGGGAGCTGTTTTTT. The V call is TRBV6-6, the J call TRBJ2-2; 7 bases agree with TRBD1. The V and J ends lost 8 bases and 5 bases, in that order; junction bases with no gene match: 2. This CDR3 contains 12 residues. The germline V gene has CDR1 MNHNY and CDR2 SVGAGI (reference sequence).

The table lists this clonotype with many counts. The CDR3 sequence is CASSQGAGDYNEQFF. Written as DNA, the CDR3 is TGTGCCAGCAGCCAAGGGGCTGGGGACTACAATGAGCAGTTCTTC. This chain joins TRBV11-1 and TRBJ2-1; possible D gene TRBD1, 5 bases. Trimming stripped 5 bases from V and 3 bases from J, with 14 bases between. This CDR3 is 15 amino acids long. Germline lookup yields CDR1 SGHAT and CDR2 FQDESV (reference sequence).

This clonotype was detected ten times or more. The V gene is TRBV20-1, the J gene TRBJ2-7; 7 bases are shared with TRBD2. With 1 base clipped from V and 4 bases from J, the junction kept 1 base outside the gene matches. Germline assignment: CDR1 DFQATT and CDR2 SNEGSKA (reference sequence). The CDR3 runs to 12 residues. This CDR3 is CSARGEGYEQYF. The CDR3 nucleotides are TGCAGTGCTAGAGGGGAGGGGTACGAGCAGTACTTC.

There are a few counts of this clonotype. This chain connects TRBV7-2 to TRBJ1-5; D call uncertain. The length of the CDR3 is 14 residues. Trimming removed 2 bases from V and 6 bases from J, with 11 bases in between. Germline-derived CDR1 and CDR2 are SGHTA and FQGNSA. The CDR3 coding sequence is TGTGCCAGCAGCTTAATAGGAATGAGTCAGCCCCAGCATTTT. Protein: CASSLIGMSQPQHF.

By share, this clonotype counts as medium-sized. CDR3 nucleotides: TGTGCCAGTGAACAGGGACCTGGATACGACTACGAGCAGTACTTC. Translated, it gives CASEQGPGYDYEQYF. This chain connects TRBV2 to TRBJ2-7; TRBD1 is a possible D gene (6 bases). V was pared by 9 bases and J by 3 bases, with 21 bases between. CDR1 and CDR2 (germline): SNHLY, FYNNEI. This CDR3 comprises 15 residues.

This clonotype has at least ten counts. The chain has TRBV14 and TRBJ2-7; D unresolved. V was shortened by 2 bases and J by 4 bases, with 6 bases between the two germline ends. Germline assignment: CDR1 SGHDN and CDR2 FVKESK. This CDR3 spans 12 amino acids. The CDR3 region is CASSQNPYEQYF. CDR3 DNA: TGTGCCAGCAGCCAAAATCCTTACGAGCAGTACTTC.

In its sample, this clonotype was seen many times. This chain uses TRBV11-3 with TRBJ2-1; 8 bases agree with TRBD1. Per the germline V gene, CDR1 is SGHNT and CDR2 is YENEEA. Trimming cost V 3 bases and J 8 bases; bases outside gene matches: 9. This CDR3 contains 15 residues. The CDR3 protein is CASSFRQGAGDEQFF. The DNA of the CDR3 is TGTGCCAGCAGCTTTCGGCAGGGGGCCGGCGATGAGCAGTTCTTC.